A single sample is the source of the 27 T cell receptor beta chains below, sequenced in a study of read filtering for tumor transcriptome and immune sequencing. From around 0.4 ug of RNA, a library with molecular barcoded alpha/delta and beta/gamma adaptors was made. TCRdb re-called the reads through MiXCR, storing one row per CDR3 protein. Of approximately 60,000 distinct CDR3 sequences listed, approximately 22% are singletons. The source material was a population of CD138-negative cells sorted from bone marrow. The receptors originated from a donor over 35 with multiple myeloma.

Comment on this clonotype: Germline and junction disagree at one end, which may indicate a read error. This chain joins TRBV6-1 and TRBJ2-5; D perhaps matches TRBD2 (5 bases). CDR1 is MNHNS, CDR2 SASEGT, per germline. The CDR3 consists of 13 residues. As DNA, the CDR3 is TGTGCCAGCGGTGACGGGATCCAAGAGACCCAGTACTTC. Translating gives CASGDGIQETQYF.

The sample holds many counts of this clonotype. The V call is TRBV28, the J call TRBJ2-4; no definite D call. Germline-derived CDR1 and CDR2 are MDHEN and SYDVKM. Trimming pared 6 bases from V and 1 base from J, leaving 10 bases between. The CDR3 spans 14 residues. The CDR3 nucleotides read TGTGCCAGCAGACCAGATCTGGCCAAAAACATTCAGTACTTC. Residues: CASRPDLAKNIQYF.

The table lists this clonotype with many counts. V and J are TRBV6-2 or TRBV6-3 and TRBJ2-7; 11 nucleotides align to TRBD2. Germline CDR1 and CDR2: MNHEY and SVGEGT. J lost 3 bases, V lost 6 bases, and 4 bases had no gene match. This CDR3 has 14 residues. The CDR3 DNA is TGTGCCAGCAGACAACTAGCGGGAGTCTACGAGCAGTACTTC. Protein product: CASRQLAGVYEQYF.

This clonotype was found many times. This chain links TRBV14 with TRBJ1-4, with no clear D. CDR3 length equals 15 residues. Trimming removed 1 base from V and 4 bases from J, with 10 bases in between. From germline, CDR1 is SGHDN and CDR2 FVKESK. In DNA form, the CDR3 reads TGTGCCAGCAGCCAAGGGAACTCCGGTAATGAAAAACTGTTTTTT. Translating gives CASSQGNSGNEKLFF.

This clonotype was recorded once. A much larger clone is a single base away; this may be a read error. The CDR3 loop reads CASRAGDAKYNSPHHF. The CDR3 DNA reads as TGTGCCAGCAGGGCTGGAGACGCGAAGTATAATTCACCCCACCACTTT. The gene calls are TRBV7-9 and TRBJ1-6, with unresolved D. CDR1 SEHNR and CDR2 FQNEAQ come from the germline V gene (reference sequence). The CDR3 totals 16 residues.

This clonotype has ten or more counts. The rearrangement uses TRBV5-1 and TRBJ2-5, with D perhaps TRBD2 (6 bases). The CDR3 spans 15 residues. Trimming pared 8 bases from V and 0 bases from J, leaving 17 bases between. From germline, CDR1 is SGHRS and CDR2 YFSETQ. CDR3 loop: CASKLGTSYQETQYF. The CDR3 bases are TGCGCCAGTAAGCTGGGGACTTCGTACCAAGAGACCCAGTACTTC.

This clonotype was recorded many times. The chain has TRBV6-6 and TRBJ1-5, with TRBD1 as a possible D gene (5 bases). Germline-derived CDR1 and CDR2 are MNHNY and SVGAGI (reference sequence). V was pared by 3 bases and J by 3 bases, with 15 bases between. This CDR3 has 16 amino acids. The CDR3 protein is CASSYGAAGNNQPQHF. The CDR3 DNA follows: TGTGCCAGCAGTTATGGGGCGGCAGGGAACAATCAGCCCCAGCATTTT.

There are a few counts of this clonotype. The J gene is TRBJ1-1, the V gene TRBV11-3; D gene unclear. The CDR3 is 14 residues long. The V gene lost 1 base and the J gene lost 4 bases, with 10 bases spanning the gap. The V gene's germline CDR1 is SGHNT and CDR2 YENEEA. CDR3 bases: TGTGCCAGCAGCTTAGGGGGAGTCTTCACTGAAGCTTTCTTT. This translates into CASSLGGVFTEAFF. The entire variable domain, with the rest obtained from reference TRBV11-3 and TRBJ1-1, is as follows: EAGVVQSPRYKIIEKKQPVAFWCNPISGHNTLYWYLQNLGQGPELLIRYENEEAVDDSQLPKDRFSAERLKGVDSTLKIQPAELGDSAVYLCASSLGGVFTEAFFGQGTRLTVV.

This clonotype was observed a few times. J is TRBJ1-2 and V is TRBV20-1, with D uncertain. The CDR3 has 16 residues. Trimming shortened V by 6 bases and J by 4 bases, and 24 bases separated the two germline ends. CDR1 DFQATT and CDR2 SNEGSKA come from the germline V gene (reference sequence). The CDR3 protein is CSAPRSRSDKIYGYTF. CDR3 nucleotide sequence: TGCAGTGCCCCCCGGAGTCGTTCGGATAAAATCTATGGCTACACCTTC.

The chain is built from TRBV6-1 and TRBJ2-1; 13 bases map to TRBD2. The germline V gene has CDR1 MNHNS and CDR2 SASEGT. The length of the CDR3 is 15 residues. V dropped 1 base and J dropped 9; count of bases not matched to a gene: 3. The CDR3: CASSEGGLAGLEQFF. For the CDR3, the DNA is TGTGCCAGCAGTGAAGGGGGACTAGCGGGACTTGAGCAGTTCTTC.

There are many counts of this clonotype. The V gene is TRBV4-1, the J gene TRBJ2-7, with 10 bases identical to TRBD1. Trimming at V came to 4 bases and at J to 3 bases, leaving 6 bases not matched to a gene. Germline V lookup: CDR1 MGHRA, CDR2 YSYEKL. This CDR3 comprises 15 residues. The CDR3 DNA sequence: TGCGCCAGCAGCCCTACGGACAGGGGGGGCTACGAGCAGTACTTC. As protein: CASSPTDRGGYEQYF.

Comments on this clonotype: It differs at one base from a far larger clone, so likely a read error. J is TRBJ2-1 and V is TRBV12-3 or TRBV12-4, with TRBD2 matching over 10 bases. Trimming removed 6 bases from V and 12 bases from J; junction bases left unmatched: 17. The CDR3 covers 16 residues. The chain's CDR3 is CASSRRTSGEADGQFF. CDR3 sequence (DNA): TGTGCCAGCAGCCGCCGGACTAGCGGAGAGGCCGATGGGCAGTTCTTC.

This clonotype was seen ten or more times. The chain employs TRBV12-3 or TRBV12-4 and TRBJ2-2; possibly TRBD2 for D (5 bases). The length of the CDR3 is 15 residues. Trimming shortened V by 6 bases and J by 5 bases, and 16 bases separated the two germline ends. The chain's CDR3 is CASSPLGEGTGELFF. CDR3 DNA: TGTGCCAGCAGCCCCCTCGGAGAGGGAACCGGGGAGCTGTTTTTT.

This clonotype was seen repeatedly, ten times or more. The V call is TRBV7-9, the J call TRBJ2-1; D gene unclear. This CDR3 is 12 amino acids long. The germline V gene has CDR1 SEHNR and CDR2 FQNEAQ (reference sequence). V was shortened by 5 bases and J by 5 bases, with 7 bases between the two germline ends. The CDR3 region has the DNA TGTGCCAGCAGCCCCAAGGACAATGAGCAGTTCTTC. Translating it yields CASSPKDNEQFF.

This rearrangement joins TRBV10-2 to TRBJ1-1; D gene uncertain. Trimming shortened V by 0 bases and J by 5 bases, and 1 base separated the two germline ends. The CDR3 sequence is 11 residues long. Germline values: CDR1 WSHSY, CDR2 SAAADI. The CDR3 sequence: CASSESTEAFF. The CDR3 DNA is TGCGCCAGCAGTGAGTCTACTGAAGCTTTCTTT.

Concerning this clonotype itself: A far larger clone is only one base removed, so a read error is likely. The CDR3 coding sequence is TGTGCCAGCAGCGGCGGGACAGGGGATAATTCACCCCTCCGCTTT. Encoded protein: CASSGGTGDNSPLRF. The V and J genes are TRBV7-2 and TRBJ1-6; 10 bases align to TRBD1. This CDR3 spans 15 amino acids. Germline V gene lookup returns CDR1 SGHTA and CDR2 FQGNSA.

This clonotype was detected ten times or more. The genes are TRBV5-1 and TRBJ2-1, with D possibly TRBD2 on 5 matching bases. The ends were cut back, 0 bases at V and 9 bases at J, with 16 bases in the middle. CDR3 length equals 15 residues. Germline V gene sequence: CDR1 SGHRS, CDR2 YFSETQ. The CDR3 is CASSLDPSTEGEQFF. The CDR3 nucleotides read TGCGCCAGCAGCTTGGATCCGTCAACCGAGGGTGAGCAGTTCTTC. The full variable domain, in which reference TRBV5-1 and TRBJ2-1 provide the parts outside the CDR3, is KAGVTQTPRYLIKTRGQQVTLSCSPISGHRSVSWYQQTPGQGLQFLFEYFSETQRNKGNFPGRFSGRQFSNSRSEMNVSTLELGDSALYLCASSLDPSTEGEQFFGPGTRLTVL.

This clonotype was detected ten times or more. The CDR3 is CASTSPVSSSGANVLTF. CDR3 DNA: TGCGCCAGCACGTCCCCTGTAAGCTCCTCTGGGGCCAACGTCCTGACTTTC. The chain employs TRBV5-1 and TRBJ2-6; D remains ambiguous. The germline CDR1 and CDR2 sequences are SGHRS and YFSETQ. Trimming removed 6 bases at V and 0 bases at J, with 16 bases between. This CDR3 is 17 amino acids long. The full variable domain, completed using reference TRBV5-1 and TRBJ2-6, is KAGVTQTPRYLIKTRGQQVTLSCSPISGHRSVSWYQQTPGQGLQFLFEYFSETQRNKGNFPGRFSGRQFSNSRSEMNVSTLELGDSALYLCASTSPVSSSGANVLTFGAGSRLTVL.

This clonotype occurred many times. This chain links TRBV28 with TRBJ1-5; no definite D call. Germline CDR1 is MDHEN and CDR2 is SYDVKM. V was clipped by 3 bases and J by 7 bases, with 16 bases between them. This CDR3 contains 15 residues. As DNA, the CDR3 is TGTGCCAGCAGTTTGGAGGTCAGGATTGGGCAGCCCCAGCATTTT. Its translation: CASSLEVRIGQPQHF.

This clonotype was detected a few times. The rearrangement joins TRBV30 to TRBJ2-3; D ambiguous. The V gene's germline CDR1 is GTSNPN and CDR2 SVGIG (reference sequence). Trimming took 0 bases from V and 6 from J, leaving 13 bases between them. CDR3 size: 14 residues. The CDR3 nucleotides read TGTGCCTGGAGTGTAGGGTTCGTGGGTGATACGCAGTATTTT. It specifies CAWSVGFVGDTQYF.

This chain uses TRBV5-1 with TRBJ2-5; 9 bases align to TRBD2. This CDR3 is 15 amino acids long. Germline CDR1 reads SGHRS; CDR2 reads YFSETQ. Unmatched junction bases numbered 11, after V lost 7 bases and J lost 4 bases. The CDR3 is CASGSPRGGGETQYF. In DNA form, the CDR3 reads TGCGCCAGCGGCTCCCCGCGGGGGGGCGGAGAGACCCAGTACTTC.

As for this clonotype: Since a much larger clone is just one base distant, this may be a read error. This chain uses TRBV29-1 with TRBJ2-1, with D perhaps TRBD2 (5 bases). Trimming cost V 7 bases and J 6 bases, with 16 bases left between them. The CDR3 has 13 residues. Germline CDR1 is SQVTM and CDR2 is ANQGSEA. CDR3 in amino acids: CSALADGSNEQFF. The CDR3 region has the DNA TGCAGCGCTCTAGCAGACGGTTCCAATGAGCAGTTCTTC.

This clonotype was found many times. The V call is TRBV7-8, the J call TRBJ1-2; D is ambiguous. CDR3 length: 14 residues. Per the germline V gene, CDR1 is SGHVS and CDR2 is FQNEAQ. V shed 1 base and J shed 0 bases, with 6 bases lying between them. The CDR3: CASSLGSANYGYTF. CDR3 DNA sequence: TGTGCCAGCAGCTTAGGGAGTGCTAACTATGGCTACACCTTC.

This clonotype was observed many times. This chain links TRBV28 with TRBJ1-5, with 10 bases fitting TRBD1. V lost 5 bases to trimming and J lost 8 bases; unmatched junction nucleotides: 6. The CDR3 contains 14 residues. In germline, CDR1 is MDHEN, CDR2 SYDVKM. Here the CDR3 reads CASSRGQGSEPQHF. CDR3 nucleotides: TGTGCCAGCAGTCGGGGACAGGGGAGTGAGCCCCAGCATTTT.

This clonotype was found many times. The CDR3 here is CSVSDITGDTQYF. CDR3 coding DNA: TGCAGCGTTTCCGACATAACAGGGGATACGCAGTATTTT. This chain links TRBV29-1 with TRBJ2-3; D is possibly TRBD1 (6 bases). Germline CDR1 reads SQVTM; CDR2 reads ANQGSEA. The CDR3 has 13 amino acids. The germline V and J ends were trimmed by 5 bases and 6 bases, with 15 bases remaining between them.

This clonotype was counted many times. V gene TRBV4-1 combines with J gene TRBJ2-3; D may match TRBD1 or TRBD2 (6 bases each). The CDR3 consists of 17 residues. In germline, CDR1 is MGHRA, CDR2 YSYEKL. Deletions cut 4 bases from V and 0 bases from J, with 17 bases between. The CDR3 DNA sequence: TGCGCCAGCAGCCGCCTAAGGGGGGAGGCTAGCACAGATACGCAGTATTTT. Translating gives CASSRLRGEASTDTQYF.

This clonotype is labeled medium-sized (0.01 to 0.1%). This chain uses TRBV2 with TRBJ2-1, with a possible D match to TRBD2 (5 bases). Trimming removed 6 bases from V and 6 bases from J, with 15 bases in between. This CDR3 is 14 amino acids long. CDR1 and CDR2 from the germline V gene are SNHLY and FYNNEI. The CDR3 DNA reads as TGTGCCAGCAGGGAGGATGGTAACGTCAATGAGCAGTTCTTC. It specifies CASREDGNVNEQFF.